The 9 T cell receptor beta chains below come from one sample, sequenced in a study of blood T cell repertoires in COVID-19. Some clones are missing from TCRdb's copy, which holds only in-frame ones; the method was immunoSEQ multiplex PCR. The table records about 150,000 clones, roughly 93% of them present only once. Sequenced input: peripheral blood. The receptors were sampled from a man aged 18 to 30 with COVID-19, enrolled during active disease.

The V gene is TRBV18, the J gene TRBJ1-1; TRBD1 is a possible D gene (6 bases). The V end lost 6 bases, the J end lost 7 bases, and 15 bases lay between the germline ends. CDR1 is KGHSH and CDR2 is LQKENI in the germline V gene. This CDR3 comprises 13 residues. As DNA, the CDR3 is TGTGCCAGCTCGCCGCGGACAGCCAATGAAGCTTTCTTT. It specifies CASSPRTANEAFF.

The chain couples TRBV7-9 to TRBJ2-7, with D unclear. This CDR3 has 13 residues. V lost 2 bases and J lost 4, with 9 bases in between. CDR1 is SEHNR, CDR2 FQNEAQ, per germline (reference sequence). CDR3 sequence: CASSLTPLYEQYF. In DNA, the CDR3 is TGTGCCAGCAGCTTAACTCCTTTATACGAGCAGTACTTC.

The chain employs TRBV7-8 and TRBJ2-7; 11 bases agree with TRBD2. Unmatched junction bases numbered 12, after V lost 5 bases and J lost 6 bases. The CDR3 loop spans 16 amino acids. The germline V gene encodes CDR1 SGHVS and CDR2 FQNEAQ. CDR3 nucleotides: TGTGCCAGCAGCCGTACGACTAGCGGGAAAGGTTTCGAGCAGTACTTC. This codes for CASSRTTSGKGFEQYF.

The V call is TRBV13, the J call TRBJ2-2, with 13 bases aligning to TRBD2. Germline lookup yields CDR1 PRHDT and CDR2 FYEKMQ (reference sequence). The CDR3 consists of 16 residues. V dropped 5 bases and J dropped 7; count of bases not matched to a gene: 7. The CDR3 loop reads CASSGTSGKEVGELFF. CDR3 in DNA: TGTGCCAGCAGCGGGACTAGCGGGAAAGAGGTCGGGGAGCTGTTTTTT. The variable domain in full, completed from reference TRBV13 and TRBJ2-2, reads AAGVIQSPRHLIKEKRETATLKCYPIPRHDTVYWYQQGPGQDPQFLISFYEKMQSDKGSIPDRFSAQQFSDYHSELNMSSLELGDSALYFCASSGTSGKEVGELFFGEGSRLTVL.

The CDR3 DNA reads TGTGCCAGCACGGACAGGGGGGGCTACGAGCAGTACTTC. Translated: CASTDRGGYEQYF. J is TRBJ2-7 and V is TRBV28; 10 nucleotides agree with TRBD1. CDR1 and CDR2 from the germline V gene are MDHEN and SYDVKM. The CDR3 is 13 amino acids. The V gene end was trimmed by 7 bases and the J gene end by 3 bases; junction bases not matched to a gene: 3.

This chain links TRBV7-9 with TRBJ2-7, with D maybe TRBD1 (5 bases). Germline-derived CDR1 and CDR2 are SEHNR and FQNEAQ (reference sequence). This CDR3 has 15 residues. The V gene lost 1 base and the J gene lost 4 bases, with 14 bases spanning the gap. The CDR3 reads CASSLGPGKGYEQYF. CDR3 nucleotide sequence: TGTGCCAGCAGCTTAGGCCCAGGGAAGGGTTACGAGCAGTACTTC.

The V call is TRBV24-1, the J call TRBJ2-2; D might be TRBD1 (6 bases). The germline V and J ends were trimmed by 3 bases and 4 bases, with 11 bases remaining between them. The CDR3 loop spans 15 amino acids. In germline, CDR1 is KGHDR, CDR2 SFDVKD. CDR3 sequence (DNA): TGTGCCACCAGTGATGGCAGGGGTGGCACCGGGGAGCTGTTTTTT. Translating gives CATSDGRGGTGELFF.

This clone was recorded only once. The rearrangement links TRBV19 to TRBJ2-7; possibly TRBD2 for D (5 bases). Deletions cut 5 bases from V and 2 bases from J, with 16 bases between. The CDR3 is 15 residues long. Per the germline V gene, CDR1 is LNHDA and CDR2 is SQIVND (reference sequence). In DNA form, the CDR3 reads TGTGCCAGTAGTCCTCTCCTGAATAGCGCCTACGAGCAGTACTTC. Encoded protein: CASSPLLNSAYEQYF.

This CDR3 reads CASSERQGESSPLHF. The CDR3 DNA follows: TGTGCCAGCAGCGAGCGACAGGGTGAGAGTTCACCCCTCCACTTT. The J gene is TRBJ1-6, the V gene TRBV5-4; 7 nucleotides align to TRBD1. CDR3 length: 15 amino acids. The germline CDR1 and CDR2 sequences are SGHNT and YYREEE (reference sequence). V trimming: 4 bases; J trimming: 9 bases; junction bases outside the gene matches: 10.